Listed here are 30 T cell receptor beta chains from one sample, sequenced in a study of blood T cell repertoires in COVID-19. Generated by immunoSEQ multiplex PCR, the TCRdb table keeps only in-frame clones and is missing some. The sample has roughly 160,000 clones, about four fifths seen once. The sequencing sample was made of PBMCs or T cells enriched from blood (not recorded which). These receptors came from a man in his forties or fifties who had recovered from COVID-19.

The J gene is TRBJ1-2, the V gene TRBV7-2, with 8 bases that match TRBD1. V was pared by 5 bases and J by 4 bases, with 3 bases of the junction left unmatched. CDR3 length: 13 residues. Germline-derived CDR1 and CDR2 are SGHTA and FQGNSA. Here the CDR3 reads CASSTGQAYGYTF. CDR3 nucleotide sequence: TGTGCCAGCAGCACGGGACAGGCCTATGGCTACACCTTC. Based on the CDR3 plus reference TRBV7-2 and TRBJ1-2, the full variable domain is GAGVSQSPSNKVTEKGKDVELRCDPISGHTALYWYRQSLGQGLEFLIYFQGNSAPDKSGLPSDRFSAERTGGSVSTLTIQRTQQEDSAVYLCASSTGQAYGYTFGSGTRLTVV.

This chain connects TRBV18 to TRBJ2-7; 7 bases are a match to TRBD1. V lost 3 bases, J lost 3 bases, and 8 bases stayed unmatched. Germline V gene sequence: CDR1 KGHSH, CDR2 LQKENI. CDR3 length: 15 amino acids. For the CDR3, the DNA is TGTGCCAGCTCACCGCCGAAGGGACAGCTCTACGAGCAGTACTTC. This gives the protein CASSPPKGQLYEQYF.

The rearrangement links TRBV9 to TRBJ1-1; tentatively, D is TRBD1 (6 bases). The CDR3 loop spans 14 amino acids. V was pared by 4 bases and J by 1 base, with 11 bases between. Germline loops: CDR1 SGDLS, CDR2 YYNGEE. In nucleotides, the CDR3 is TGTGCCAGCAGCCCCCGGACAGCGAACACTGAAGCTTTCTTT. Amino acid sequence: CASSPRTANTEAFF.

The V gene is TRBV6-5, the J gene TRBJ1-3, with D hard to call. There are 13 residues in the CDR3. Trimming cost V 5 bases and J 2 bases, with 7 bases left between them. In germline, CDR1 is MNHEY, CDR2 SVGAGI. CDR3 DNA: TGTGCCAGCAGTACCTATCCTGGAAACACCATATATTTT. Amino acid sequence: CASSTYPGNTIYF.

The rearrangement links TRBV11-2 to TRBJ1-2; 8 bases line up with TRBD1. V was pared by 5 bases and J by 2 bases, with 7 bases of the junction left unmatched. The germline V gene encodes CDR1 SGHAT and CDR2 FQNNGV. This CDR3 contains 15 residues. The CDR3 is CASSPPRTGNYGYTF. CDR3 nucleotide sequence: TGTGCCAGCAGCCCCCCTCGGACAGGGAACTATGGCTACACCTTC.

A single count supports this clone. The J gene is TRBJ2-2, the V gene TRBV6-2 or TRBV6-3, with 15 bases that match TRBD2. CDR1 and CDR2 (germline): MNHEY, SVGEGT. V shed 2 bases, J shed 4 bases, and the junction held 8 bases outside the gene matches. There are 19 residues in the CDR3. CDR3 in DNA: TGTGCCAGCAGTTACAGGGGACTAGCGGGGGGCCAGGGCACCGGGGAGCTGTTTTTT. Translating it yields CASSYRGLAGGQGTGELFF.

This clone has just a few counts. This rearrangement joins TRBV7-8 to TRBJ2-3; perhaps TRBD1 as D (6 bases). V dropped 2 bases and J dropped 2 bases, with 8 bases sitting between them. This CDR3 spans 14 amino acids. Germline CDR1 reads SGHVS; CDR2 reads FQNEAQ. CDR3 sequence reads: CASSLRGSTDTQYF. The CDR3 DNA follows: TGTGCCAGCAGCTTAAGGGGGTCCACAGATACGCAGTATTTT. The full variable domain, its missing parts supplied by reference TRBV7-8 and TRBJ2-3, is GAGVSQSPRYKVAKRGQDVALRCDPISGHVSLFWYQQALGQGPEFLTYFQNEAQLDKSGLPSDRFFAERPEGSVSTLKIQRTQQEDSAVYLCASSLRGSTDTQYFGPGTRLTVL.

The chain has TRBV18 and TRBJ2-7; the match to TRBD2 covers 10 bases. V shed 3 bases and J 0 bases; nucleotides not matched to a gene: 5. The CDR3 is 16 residues long. Looked up from germline, CDR1 is KGHSH and CDR2 is LQKENI. This CDR3 reads CASSPILAGSSYEQYF. Here the CDR3 DNA reads TGTGCCAGCTCACCCATACTAGCGGGGAGCTCCTACGAGCAGTACTTC.

The rearrangement joins TRBV9 to TRBJ2-7; the D is unclear. This CDR3 has 14 amino acids. V shed 0 bases and J shed 1 base, with 8 bases lying between them. CDR1 is SGDLS and CDR2 is YYNGEE in the germline V gene. The CDR3 nucleotides are TGTGCCAGCAGCGTAGGTGACACGTCCTACGAGCAGTACTTC. Translated: CASSVGDTSYEQYF.

CDR3 in DNA: TGTGCCTGGAGATGGGACAGAAATTCCTACGAGCAGTACTTC. As protein: CAWRWDRNSYEQYF. The rearrangement links TRBV30 to TRBJ2-7, with TRBD1 matching over 7 bases. Germline V gene lookup returns CDR1 GTSNPN and CDR2 SVGIG (reference sequence). V lost 3 bases, J lost 1 base, and 6 bases stayed unmatched. The CDR3 is made up of 14 amino acids.

The J gene is TRBJ2-7, the V gene TRBV29-1; 7 nucleotides align to TRBD1. The V gene's germline CDR1 is SQVTM and CDR2 ANQGSEA. The CDR3 totals 18 residues. The trim removed 8 bases at V and 1 base at J, leaving 23 bases unmatched. CDR3 in amino acids: CSSLDVDRSDSWSYEQYF. CDR3 in DNA: TGCAGCTCCCTTGATGTGGACAGGAGTGATTCCTGGTCCTACGAGCAGTACTTC.

With respect to this clone: Other DNA sequences of this sample code for an identical CDR3. The chain combines TRBV29-1 with TRBJ2-7; maybe TRBD1 (5 bases). V gave up 7 bases and J gave up 1 base, with 8 bases separating them. The CDR3 extends over 11 amino acids. CDR1 is SQVTM, CDR2 ANQGSEA, per germline. The CDR3 reads CSAQGSYEQYF. As DNA, the CDR3 is TGCAGCGCCCAGGGATCCTACGAGCAGTACTTC.

The rearrangement joins TRBV3-1 (or the pseudogene TRBV3-2) to TRBJ1-1, with D unclear. Germline CDR1 and CDR2: LGHDT and YNNKEL (reference sequence). The length of the CDR3 is 12 residues. Trimming left V 4 bases short and J 7 bases short, with 10 bases between. The CDR3 nucleotides read TGTGCCAGCAGCCCTCCGTCGGGTGAAGCTTTCTTT. Protein: CASSPPSGEAFF.

This clone was seen just once. V is TRBV5-1 and J is TRBJ2-3, with 8 nucleotides matching TRBD1. CDR1 is SGHRS and CDR2 is YFSETQ in the germline V gene. The CDR3 spans 16 residues. V lost 3 bases, J lost 2 bases, and 8 bases stayed unmatched. The DNA for the CDR3 is TGCGCCAGCAGCTCTGGACAGGGACCCCCCACAGATACGCAGTATTTT. It specifies CASSSGQGPPTDTQYF.

A single count supports this clone. The chain links TRBV15 to TRBJ2-3, with TRBD2 matching 9 bases. The V gene's germline CDR1 is LNHNV and CDR2 YYDKDF (reference sequence). V lost 5 bases to trimming and J lost 4 bases; unmatched junction nucleotides: 4. This CDR3 region has 14 residues. The chain's CDR3 is CATSVAGDADTQYF. The DNA of the CDR3 is TGTGCCACCAGCGTAGCGGGAGATGCAGATACGCAGTATTTT.

This CDR3 is CASSIGLGGAQETQYF. In nucleotides, the CDR3 is TGTGCCAGCAGCATAGGACTAGGGGGGGCCCAAGAGACCCAGTACTTC. The chain has TRBV5-8 and TRBJ2-5; the D gene is possibly TRBD2 (7 bases). CDR3 length: 16 amino acids. Trimming shortened V by 4 bases and J by 1 base, and 17 bases separated the two germline ends. The V gene's germline CDR1 is SGHTS and CDR2 YDEGEE.

V gene TRBV27 combines with J gene TRBJ1-5; possibly TRBD1 for D (5 bases). With 7 bases removed from V and 6 bases from J, the gap between germline ends came to 13 bases. Germline V lookup: CDR1 MNHEY, CDR2 SMNVEV (reference sequence). The CDR3 loop spans 13 amino acids. The chain's CDR3 is CASTWGEGQPQHF. In DNA, the CDR3 is TGTGCCAGCACCTGGGGGGAAGGTCAGCCCCAGCATTTT.

V and J are TRBV2 and TRBJ2-7; D remains ambiguous. Germline CDR1 is SNHLY and CDR2 is FYNNEI. Trimming left V 5 bases short and J 0 bases short, with 11 bases between. The CDR3 loop spans 14 amino acids. The CDR3 coding sequence is TGTGCCAGCAGTATTGCGGCCAGCTCCTACGAGCAGTACTTC. This encodes CASSIAASSYEQYF.

The V gene is TRBV29-1, the J gene TRBJ2-7; D is undetermined. Trimming removed 3 bases at V and 1 base at J, with 10 bases between. The germline V gene has CDR1 SQVTM and CDR2 ANQGSEA. The CDR3 totals 13 residues. CDR3 sequence reads: CSVEIPGSYEQYF. The CDR3 DNA follows: TGCAGCGTTGAGATTCCGGGTTCCTACGAGCAGTACTTC.

The chain joins TRBV9 to TRBJ2-2; D gene uncertain. Germline loops: CDR1 SGDLS, CDR2 YYNGEE. V was trimmed by 3 bases and J by 1 base, leaving 10 bases between them. The CDR3 totals 15 residues. The CDR3 sequence is CASSAHIQNTGELFF. The CDR3 DNA follows: TGTGCCAGCAGCGCCCATATACAGAACACCGGGGAGCTGTTTTTT.

J is TRBJ2-2 and V is TRBV5-5; D is ambiguous. The CDR3 runs 13 residues. V was pared by 0 bases and J by 5 bases, with 5 bases between. The germline CDR1 and CDR2 sequences are SGHKS and YYEKEE (reference sequence). CDR3 amino acids: CASSLVETGELFF. CDR3 bases: TGTGCCAGCAGCTTGGTCGAGACCGGGGAGCTGTTTTTT.

The rearrangement uses TRBV5-1 and TRBJ2-3; TRBD2 matches 9 bases. The J segment lost 2 bases and the V segment lost 0 bases, leaving 4 bases of the junction unmatched. CDR1 is SGHRS, CDR2 YFSETQ, per germline. The CDR3 covers 16 residues. The CDR3 spells CASSLELAGITDTQYF. As DNA, the CDR3 is TGCGCCAGCAGCTTGGAGCTAGCGGGGATCACAGATACGCAGTATTTT.

This clone was seen only a few times. The chain carries TRBV28 and TRBJ1-2, with 7 bases aligning to TRBD1. The V segment lost 5 bases and the J segment 4 bases; nucleotides outside the gene matches: 10. This CDR3 has 15 residues. CDR1 and CDR2 from the germline V gene are MDHEN and SYDVKM. The CDR3 region is CASSNDLQGLYGYTF. The CDR3 bases are TGTGCCAGCAGTAATGATTTACAGGGGCTCTATGGCTACACCTTC.

The V gene is TRBV3-1 (or the pseudogene TRBV3-2), the J gene TRBJ1-1; D is undetermined. The CDR3 has 15 amino acids. Germline V CDR1 and CDR2: LGHDT, YNNKEL (reference sequence). Between the trimmed V and J ends, which lost 1 base and 1 base, there was a span of 10 bases. This chain's CDR3 is CASSQVNARNTEAFF. The CDR3 DNA reads as TGTGCCAGCAGCCAAGTGAATGCCAGGAACACTGAAGCTTTCTTT.

This clone has only a few counts. This sequence joins TRBV7-6 and TRBJ2-1, with TRBD2 identical over 7 bases. V was clipped by 3 bases and J by 9 bases; unmatched bases: 8. The CDR3 loop spans 14 amino acids. Germline V CDR1 and CDR2: SGHVS, FNYEAQ. This CDR3 reads CASSFDGRGSEQFF. CDR3 DNA sequence: TGTGCCAGCAGCTTTGATGGGCGGGGGAGTGAGCAGTTCTTC.

This chain connects TRBV2 to TRBJ1-1; D gene uncertain. This CDR3 is 14 amino acids long. Trimming shortened V by 8 bases and J by 1 base, and 14 bases separated the two germline ends. Per germline, CDR1 SNHLY and CDR2 FYNNEI. CDR3 in DNA: TGTGCCAGCCGTCTAGGCCAGACGAACACTGAAGCTTTCTTT. Amino acids: CASRLGQTNTEAFF.

This rearrangement joins TRBV5-1 to TRBJ2-7; D is undetermined. The CDR3 consists of 13 residues. CDR1 and CDR2 from the germline V gene are SGHRS and YFSETQ. The V gene lost 5 bases and the J gene lost 2 bases, with 11 bases spanning the gap. The CDR3 sequence is CASRTQDTYEQYF. CDR3 DNA sequence: TGCGCCAGCAGAACCCAGGATACCTACGAGCAGTACTTC. Based on the CDR3 plus reference TRBV5-1 and TRBJ2-7, the full variable domain is KAGVTQTPRYLIKTRGQQVTLSCSPISGHRSVSWYQQTPGQGLQFLFEYFSETQRNKGNFPGRFSGRQFSNSRSEMNVSTLELGDSALYLCASRTQDTYEQYFGPGTRLTVT.

This chain uses TRBV6-5 with TRBJ2-7; a weak D match, TRBD2 (7 bases). CDR1 and CDR2 (germline): MNHEY, SVGAGI. Trimming took off 3 bases at V and 4 bases at J, with 13 bases between the two ends. CDR3 size: 14 residues. CDR3 sequence reads: CASSYEGRGYEQYF. CDR3 in DNA: TGTGCCAGCAGTTATGAGGGGAGGGGGTACGAGCAGTACTTC.

This sequence joins TRBV6-5 and TRBJ2-1; possibly TRBD1 for D (6 bases). V dropped 6 bases and J dropped 5 bases, with 14 bases sitting between them. CDR1 and CDR2 from the germline V gene are MNHEY and SVGAGI. This CDR3 comprises 14 residues. CDR3 in amino acids: CASSLDRTNNEQFF. The CDR3 DNA reads TGTGCCAGCAGCCTGGACAGAACAAACAATGAGCAGTTCTTC.

This clone was seen once. The chain uses TRBV15 and TRBJ2-7; 8 bases map to TRBD2. V shed 0 bases and J 3 bases; nucleotides not matched to a gene: 7. Per the germline V gene, CDR1 is LNHNV and CDR2 is YYDKDF (reference sequence). The CDR3 has 16 residues. As DNA, the CDR3 is TGTGCCACCAGCAGAGATACGGGACTAGGCGGCTACGAGCAGTACTTC. Its translation: CATSRDTGLGGYEQYF.